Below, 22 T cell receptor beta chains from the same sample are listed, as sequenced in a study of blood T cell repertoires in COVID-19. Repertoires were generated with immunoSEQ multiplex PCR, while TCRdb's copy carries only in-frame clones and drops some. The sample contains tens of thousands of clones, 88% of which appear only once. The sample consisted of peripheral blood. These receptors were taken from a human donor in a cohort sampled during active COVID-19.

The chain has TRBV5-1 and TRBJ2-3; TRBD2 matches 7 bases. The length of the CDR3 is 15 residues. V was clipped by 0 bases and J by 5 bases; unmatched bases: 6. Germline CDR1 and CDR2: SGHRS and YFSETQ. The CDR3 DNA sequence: TGCGCCAGCAGCTTGGCGGGCGGGAGTCAAGATACGCAGTATTTT. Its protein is CASSLAGGSQDTQYF.

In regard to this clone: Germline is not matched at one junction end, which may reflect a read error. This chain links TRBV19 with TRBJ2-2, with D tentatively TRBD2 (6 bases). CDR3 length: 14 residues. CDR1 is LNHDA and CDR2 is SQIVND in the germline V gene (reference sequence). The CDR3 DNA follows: TGTGCCAGTCGTTCGGAGGGGAACGCCGGGGAGCTGTTTTTT. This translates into CASRSEGNAGELFF.

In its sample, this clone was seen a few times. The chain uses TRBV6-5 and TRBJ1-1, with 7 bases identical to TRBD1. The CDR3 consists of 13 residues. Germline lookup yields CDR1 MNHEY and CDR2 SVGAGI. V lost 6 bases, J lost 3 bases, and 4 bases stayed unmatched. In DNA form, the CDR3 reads TGTGCCAGCAGACAGGGGAAGGACACTGAAGCTTTCTTT. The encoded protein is CASRQGKDTEAFF.

The CDR3 coding sequence is TGTGCCATCAGTGAGTCGTACAGGGAAGACACTGAAGCTTTCTTT. Translating gives CAISESYREDTEAFF. The chain has TRBV10-3 and TRBJ1-1, with D perhaps matching TRBD1 (6 bases). The germline CDR1 and CDR2 sequences are ENHRY and SYGVKD. The CDR3 runs 15 residues. The V end was cut by 0 bases, the J end by 3 bases, with 11 bases between.

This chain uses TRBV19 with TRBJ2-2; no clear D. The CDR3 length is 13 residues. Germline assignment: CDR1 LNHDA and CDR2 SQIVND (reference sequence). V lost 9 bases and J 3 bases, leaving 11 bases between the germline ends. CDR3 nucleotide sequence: TGTGCCAGCCTTAGAACCGACACCGGGGAGCTGTTTTTT. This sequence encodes CASLRTDTGELFF.

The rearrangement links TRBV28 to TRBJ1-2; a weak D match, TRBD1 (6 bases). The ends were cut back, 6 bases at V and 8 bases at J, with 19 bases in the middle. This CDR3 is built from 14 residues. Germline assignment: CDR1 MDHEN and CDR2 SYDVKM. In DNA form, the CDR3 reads TGTGCCAGCAGCATAGGGGGGGGAGCGAGAGGCTACACCTTC. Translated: CASSIGGGARGYTF.

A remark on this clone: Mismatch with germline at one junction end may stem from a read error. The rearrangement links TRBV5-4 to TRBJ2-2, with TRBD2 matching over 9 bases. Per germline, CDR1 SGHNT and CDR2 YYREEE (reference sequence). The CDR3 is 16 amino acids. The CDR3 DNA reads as TGTGCCCGCAGCTTGGAATTGCGGGGGGGCGCCGGGGAGCTGTTTTTT. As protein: CARSLELRGGAGELFF.

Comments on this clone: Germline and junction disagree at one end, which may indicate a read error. As DNA, the CDR3 is TGTGCCAGCAGTTTGTTAGGACAGGCCTCCCACGAGCAGTACTTC. Translation gives CASSLLGQASHEQYF. The chain links TRBV28 to TRBJ2-7; 7 bases align to TRBD1. The CDR3 consists of 15 residues. Germline CDR1 and CDR2: MDHEN and SYDVKM.

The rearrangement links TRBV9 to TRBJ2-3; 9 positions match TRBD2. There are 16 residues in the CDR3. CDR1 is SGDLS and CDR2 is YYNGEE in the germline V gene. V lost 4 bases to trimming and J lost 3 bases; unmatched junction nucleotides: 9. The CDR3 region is CASSPPGRGGTDTQYF. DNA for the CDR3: TGTGCCAGCAGCCCGCCCGGGCGGGGGGGGACAGATACGCAGTATTTT.

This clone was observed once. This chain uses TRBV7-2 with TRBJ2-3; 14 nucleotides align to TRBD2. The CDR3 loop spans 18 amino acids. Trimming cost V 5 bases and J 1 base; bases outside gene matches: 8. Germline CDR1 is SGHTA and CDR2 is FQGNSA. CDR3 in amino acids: CASSKGTSGGGGTDTQYF. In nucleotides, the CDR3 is TGTGCCAGCAGCAAGGGGACTAGCGGGGGCGGGGGCACAGATACGCAGTATTTT.

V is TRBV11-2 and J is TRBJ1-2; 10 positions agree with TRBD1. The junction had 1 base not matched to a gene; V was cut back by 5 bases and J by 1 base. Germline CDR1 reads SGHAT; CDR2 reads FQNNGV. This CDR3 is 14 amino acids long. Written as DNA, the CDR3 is TGTGCCAGCAGCCGGACAGGGGGTAACTATGGCTACACCTTC. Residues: CASSRTGGNYGYTF.

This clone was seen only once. CDR3 coding DNA: TGTGCCAGCAGCCCGGGGAGGGGCACTGAAGCTTTCTTT. Translated: CASSPGRGTEAFF. The chain joins TRBV12-3 or TRBV12-4 to TRBJ1-1; D possibly corresponds to TRBD1 (5 bases). Trimming cost V 6 bases and J 4 bases, with 12 bases left between them. The CDR3 has 13 residues.

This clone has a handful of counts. CDR3 nucleotide sequence: TGTGCCAGCAGCCCCGGGGTAGCGGAGGTCTACGAGCAGTACTTC. Protein: CASSPGVAEVYEQYF. The chain employs TRBV7-2 and TRBJ2-7; TRBD2 might be the D (6 bases). This CDR3 region has 15 residues. From germline, CDR1 is SGHTA and CDR2 FQGNSA. V lost 5 bases and J 3 bases, leaving 17 bases between the germline ends.

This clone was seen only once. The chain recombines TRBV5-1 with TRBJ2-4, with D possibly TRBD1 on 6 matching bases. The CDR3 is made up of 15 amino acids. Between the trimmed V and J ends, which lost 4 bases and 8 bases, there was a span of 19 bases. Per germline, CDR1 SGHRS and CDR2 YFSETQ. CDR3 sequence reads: CASSTGTFEPDIQYF. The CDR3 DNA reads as TGCGCCAGCAGCACAGGGACATTCGAACCGGACATTCAGTACTTC.

CDR3 amino acids: CASSLRGNEVSNEQYF. The CDR3 bases are TGTGCCAGCAGCTTGAGGGGCAACGAGGTAAGCAACGAGCAGTACTTC. The chain is built from TRBV5-6 and TRBJ2-7, with D possibly being TRBD1 (5 bases). The CDR3 consists of 16 residues. With 1 base removed from V and 5 bases from J, the gap between germline ends came to 19 bases. From germline, CDR1 is SGHDT and CDR2 YYEEEE.

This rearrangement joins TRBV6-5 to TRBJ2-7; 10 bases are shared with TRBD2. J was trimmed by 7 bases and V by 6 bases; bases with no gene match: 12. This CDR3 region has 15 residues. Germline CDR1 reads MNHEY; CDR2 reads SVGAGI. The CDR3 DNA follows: TGTGCCAGCAGGGCCGGACTAGCGGAGCCTAGAGAGCAGTACTTC. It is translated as CASRAGLAEPREQYF.

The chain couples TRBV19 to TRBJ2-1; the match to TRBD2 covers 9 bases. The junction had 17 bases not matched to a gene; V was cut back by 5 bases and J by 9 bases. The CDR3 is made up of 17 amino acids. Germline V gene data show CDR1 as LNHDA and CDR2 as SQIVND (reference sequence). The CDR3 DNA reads TGTGCCAGTAGTTCATACCTAGAGGCGGGGGGGAAGGGTGAGCAGTTCTTC. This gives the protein CASSSYLEAGGKGEQFF.

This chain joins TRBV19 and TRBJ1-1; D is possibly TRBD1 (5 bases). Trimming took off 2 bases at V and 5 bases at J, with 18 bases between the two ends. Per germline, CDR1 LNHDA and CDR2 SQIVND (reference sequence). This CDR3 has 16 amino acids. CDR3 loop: CASSIQYGGDKTEAFF. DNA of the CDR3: TGTGCCAGTAGTATACAATACGGAGGGGATAAAACTGAAGCTTTCTTT.

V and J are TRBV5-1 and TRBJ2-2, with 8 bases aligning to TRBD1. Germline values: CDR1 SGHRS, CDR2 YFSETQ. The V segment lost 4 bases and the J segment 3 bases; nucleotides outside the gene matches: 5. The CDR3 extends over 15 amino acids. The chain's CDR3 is CASSPQGVDTGELFF. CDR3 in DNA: TGCGCCAGCAGCCCACAGGGGGTGGACACCGGGGAGCTGTTTTTT.

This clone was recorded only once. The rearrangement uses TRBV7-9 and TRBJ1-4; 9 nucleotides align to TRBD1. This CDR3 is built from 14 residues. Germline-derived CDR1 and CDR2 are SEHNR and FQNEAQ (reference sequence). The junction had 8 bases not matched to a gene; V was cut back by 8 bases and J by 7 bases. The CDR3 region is CASLTGTGSEKLFF. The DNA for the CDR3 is TGTGCCAGCCTAACCGGGACAGGGAGTGAAAAACTGTTTTTT.

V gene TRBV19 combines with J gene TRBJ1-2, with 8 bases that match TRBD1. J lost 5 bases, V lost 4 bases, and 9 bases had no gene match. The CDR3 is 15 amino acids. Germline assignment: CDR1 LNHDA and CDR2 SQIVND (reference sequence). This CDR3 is CASSTAMTGAYGYTF. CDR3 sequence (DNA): TGTGCCAGTAGTACGGCTATGACAGGGGCTTATGGCTACACCTTC.

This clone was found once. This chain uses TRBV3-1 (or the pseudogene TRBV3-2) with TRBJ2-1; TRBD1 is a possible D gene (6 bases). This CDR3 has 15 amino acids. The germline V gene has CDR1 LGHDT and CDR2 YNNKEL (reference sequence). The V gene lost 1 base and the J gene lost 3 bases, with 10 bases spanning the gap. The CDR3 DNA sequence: TGTGCCAGCAGCCAAGCCGGGACATACTACAATGAGCAGTTCTTC. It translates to CASSQAGTYYNEQFF.